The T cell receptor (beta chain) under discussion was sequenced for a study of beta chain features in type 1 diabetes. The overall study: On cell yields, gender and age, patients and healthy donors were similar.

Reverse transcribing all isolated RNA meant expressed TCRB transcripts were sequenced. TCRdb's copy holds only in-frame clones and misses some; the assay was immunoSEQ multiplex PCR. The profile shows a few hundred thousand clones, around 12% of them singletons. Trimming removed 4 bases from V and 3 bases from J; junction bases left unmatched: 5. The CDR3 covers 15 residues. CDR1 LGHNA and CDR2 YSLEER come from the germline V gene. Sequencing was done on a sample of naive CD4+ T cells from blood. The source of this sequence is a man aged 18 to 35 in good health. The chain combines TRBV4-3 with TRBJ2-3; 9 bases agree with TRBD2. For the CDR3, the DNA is TGCGCCAGCAGCCCCCTTAGCGGGAGTACAGATACGCAGTATTTT. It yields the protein CASSPLSGSTDTQYF.